This is a list of T cell receptor beta chains from one sample in a study of blood T cell repertoires in COVID-19. Clones were sequenced by immunoSEQ multiplex PCR, and TCRdb holds only the in-frame ones, with some missing. The table shows 140,000 or so clones, with around 90% occurring only once. The sample consisted of peripheral blood. These receptor sequences come from a man between 65 and 80 years old with acute or convalescent COVID-19. The CDR3 runs from the conserved cysteine through the conserved F or W. A D gene is named only where the DNA matches it firmly. Size is stated for part of the rows, as once, few or many counts, or as a class when the clone is expanded.

CDR3aa: CASSAGTSGTHRSTDTQYF
CDR3nt: TGTGCCAGCAGCGCCGGGACTAGCGGGACCCACCGCAGCACAGATACGCAGTATTTT
v_gene: TRBV13
abundance: .
d_gene: TRBD2
j_gene: TRBJ2-3

CDR3aa: CASNLGRSNEKLFF
CDR3nt: TGTGCCAGTAATCTAGGAAGGTCTAATGAAAAACTGTTTTTT
v_gene: TRBV19
abundance: .
d_gene: .
j_gene: TRBJ1-4

CDR3aa: CASSYSTSWDEQYF
CDR3nt: TGTGCCAGCAGTTACTCGACTAGCTGGGACGAGCAGTACTTC
v_gene: TRBV6-6
abundance: .
d_gene: TRBD2
j_gene: TRBJ2-7

CDR3aa: CASRLIQGNSGYTF
CDR3nt: TGTGCCAGCAGACTCATCCAGGGAAACTCTGGCTACACCTTC
v_gene: TRBV3-1/TRBV3-2
abundance: .
d_gene: .
j_gene: TRBJ1-2

CDR3aa: CASCRGELNTEAFF
CDR3nt: TGTGCCAGTTGCCGAGGAGAGCTGAACACTGAAGCTTTCTTT
v_gene: TRBV6-1
abundance: once
d_gene: .
j_gene: TRBJ1-1

CDR3aa: CASSLGPGGDTGELFF
CDR3nt: TGTGCCAGCAGTTTAGGACCAGGGGGAGACACCGGGGAGCTGTTTTTT
v_gene: TRBV27
abundance: .
d_gene: TRBD1
j_gene: TRBJ2-2

CDR3aa: CAIRSGTGMSNQPQHF
CDR3nt: TGTGCCATCAGATCCGGGACAGGGATGAGCAATCAGCCCCAGCATTTT
v_gene: TRBV10-3
abundance: .
d_gene: TRBD1
j_gene: TRBJ1-5

CDR3aa: CASSWRQARINEKLFF
CDR3nt: TGTGCCAGCAGCTGGCGACAGGCTCGGATTAATGAAAAACTGTTTTTT
v_gene: TRBV7-4
abundance: .
d_gene: .
j_gene: TRBJ1-4

CDR3aa: CASSQGDRGNEKLFF
CDR3nt: TGCGCCAGCAGCCAAGGGGACAGGGGTAATGAAAAACTGTTTTTT
v_gene: TRBV4-1
abundance: .
d_gene: TRBD1
j_gene: TRBJ1-4

CDR3aa: CASSLGSHPGQGSYEQYF
CDR3nt: TGCGCCAGCAGCTTGGGGTCCCATCCGGGACAGGGATCCTACGAGCAGTACTTC
v_gene: TRBV5-1
abundance: .
d_gene: TRBD1
j_gene: TRBJ2-7

CDR3aa: CASSLQTGRETQYF
CDR3nt: TGTGCCAGCAGCCTACAGACAGGGAGGGAGACCCAGTACTTC
v_gene: TRBV3-1/TRBV3-2
abundance: .
d_gene: .
j_gene: TRBJ2-5

CDR3aa: CASSWGTGSSTDTQYF
CDR3nt: TGCGCCAGCAGCTGGGGTACAGGTTCTAGCACAGATACGCAGTATTTT
v_gene: TRBV5-1
abundance: once
d_gene: .
j_gene: TRBJ2-3

CDR3aa: CASSTRTGGDYNEQFF
CDR3nt: TGTGCCAGCAGCACCCGGACAGGGGGAGACTACAATGAGCAGTTCTTC
v_gene: TRBV3-1/TRBV3-2
abundance: .
d_gene: TRBD1
j_gene: TRBJ2-1

CDR3aa: CASSLEVGGVETQYF
CDR3nt: TGTGCCAGCAGCTTAGAGGTAGGGGGTGTAGAGACCCAGTACTTC
v_gene: TRBV7-2
abundance: .
d_gene: .
j_gene: TRBJ2-5

CDR3aa: CATSSTMRQYNEKLFF
CDR3nt: TGTGCCACCAGCAGCACGATGAGACAGTATAATGAAAAACTGTTTTTT
v_gene: TRBV15
abundance: .
d_gene: .
j_gene: TRBJ1-4

CDR3aa: CASSSGTGIYEQYF
CDR3nt: TGCGCCAGCAGTTCCGGGACAGGGATATACGAGCAGTACTTC
v_gene: TRBV5-1
abundance: once
d_gene: TRBD1
j_gene: TRBJ2-7

CDR3aa: CASSFPTGRSYNEQFF
CDR3nt: TGCGCCAGCAGCTTCCCGACAGGGCGCTCCTACAATGAGCAGTTCTTC
v_gene: TRBV5-1
abundance: .
d_gene: TRBD1
j_gene: TRBJ2-1

CDR3aa: CASSLSITSGSTDTQYF
CDR3nt: TGTGCCAGCAGTTTATCGATTACCAGCGGGAGCACAGATACGCAGTATTTT
v_gene: TRBV27
abundance: .
d_gene: .
j_gene: TRBJ2-3

CDR3aa: CASSPSGGQRTDTQYF
CDR3nt: TGTGCCAGCAGCCCAAGCGGCGGGCAAAGAACAGATACGCAGTATTTT
v_gene: TRBV3-1/TRBV3-2
abundance: .
d_gene: .
j_gene: TRBJ2-3

CDR3aa: CASSLVGTVYYEQYF
CDR3nt: TGTGCCAGCAGCTTAGTGGGGACAGTCTACTACGAGCAGTACTTC
v_gene: TRBV13
abundance: .
d_gene: TRBD1
j_gene: TRBJ2-7

CDR3aa: CASSPTGGELSEAFF
CDR3nt: TGCGCCAGCAGCCCGACAGGGGGCGAGCTGTCTGAAGCTTTCTTT
v_gene: TRBV5-1
abundance: .
d_gene: TRBD1
j_gene: TRBJ1-1

CDR3aa: CASSTRPGFLNTEAFF
CDR3nt: TGCGCCAGCAGTACGAGACCCGGGTTTTTGAACACTGAAGCTTTCTTT
v_gene: TRBV4-1
abundance: .
d_gene: .
j_gene: TRBJ1-1

CDR3aa: CASSVGGTAKETQYF
CDR3nt: TGTGCCAGCAGCGTAGGTGGGACAGCAAAAGAGACCCAGTACTTC
v_gene: TRBV9
abundance: .
d_gene: TRBD1
j_gene: TRBJ2-5

CDR3aa: CASSYGGANNEQFF
CDR3nt: TGTGCCAGCAGTTACGGCGGGGCAAATAATGAGCAGTTCTTC
v_gene: TRBV6-6
abundance: .
d_gene: .
j_gene: TRBJ2-1

CDR3aa: CASNRGGAGANVLTF
CDR3nt: TGCGCCAGCAACCGAGGGGGAGCTGGGGCCAACGTCCTGACTTTC
v_gene: TRBV5-1
abundance: .
d_gene: .
j_gene: TRBJ2-6

CDR3aa: CASSQDPAGLNQPQHF
CDR3nt: TGCGCCAGCAGCCAAGACCCCGCGGGCCTCAATCAGCCCCAGCATTTT
v_gene: TRBV4-1
abundance: .
d_gene: .
j_gene: TRBJ1-5

CDR3aa: CASSGQGDSPLHF
CDR3nt: TGTGCCAGTAGTGGGCAGGGGGATTCACCCCTCCACTTT
v_gene: TRBV19
abundance: few
d_gene: TRBD1
j_gene: TRBJ1-6

CDR3aa: CASSFSGELGEKLFF
CDR3nt: TGCGCCAGCAGCTTTTCAGGGGAACTCGGTGAAAAACTGTTTTTT
v_gene: TRBV5-1
abundance: .
d_gene: .
j_gene: TRBJ1-4

CDR3aa: CAWTELAGPGTGELFF
CDR3nt: TGTGCCTGGACCGAGCTTGCGGGCCCGGGCACCGGGGAGCTGTTTTTT
v_gene: TRBV30
abundance: once
d_gene: .
j_gene: TRBJ2-2

CDR3aa: CASSARGTELYGYTF
CDR3nt: TGTGCCAGCAGCGCCCGGGGGACAGAGCTCTATGGCTACACCTTC
v_gene: TRBV11-2
abundance: .
d_gene: TRBD1
j_gene: TRBJ1-2

CDR3aa: CASSNDLNTEAFF
CDR3nt: TGTGCCAGTAGTAACGACTTGAACACTGAAGCTTTCTTT
v_gene: TRBV19
abundance: few
d_gene: .
j_gene: TRBJ1-1

CDR3aa: CASSLLEGNIQYF
CDR3nt: TGTGCCAGCAGCCTATTGGAGGGAAACATTCAGTACTTC
v_gene: TRBV14
abundance: .
d_gene: .
j_gene: TRBJ2-4

CDR3aa: CASSLIQVNSPLHF
CDR3nt: TGTGCCAGCAGTCTAATACAGGTTAATTCACCCCTCCACTTT
v_gene: TRBV27
abundance: once
d_gene: .
j_gene: TRBJ1-6

CDR3aa: CASSKSTGGVGYEQYF
CDR3nt: TGTGCCAGTAGCAAATCTACAGGGGGCGTAGGGTACGAGCAGTACTTC
v_gene: TRBV19
abundance: .
d_gene: TRBD1
j_gene: TRBJ2-7

CDR3aa: CASSLARTSGNNEQFF
CDR3nt: TGCGCCAGCAGCTTGGCACGGACTAGCGGGAATAATGAGCAGTTCTTC
v_gene: TRBV5-1
abundance: .
d_gene: TRBD2
j_gene: TRBJ2-1

CDR3aa: CASSEATVRYGYTF
CDR3nt: TGTGCCAGCAGTGAAGCGACAGTCCGTTATGGCTACACCTTC
v_gene: TRBV6-1
abundance: .
d_gene: .
j_gene: TRBJ1-2

CDR3aa: CASSPRQSTDTQYF
CDR3nt: TGCGCCAGCAGCCCCCGACAGAGCACAGATACGCAGTATTTT
v_gene: TRBV5-1
abundance: .
d_gene: .
j_gene: TRBJ2-3

CDR3aa: CASSLSGSEAFF
CDR3nt: TGTGCCAGCAGTTTATCAGGGTCTGAAGCTTTCTTT
v_gene: TRBV12-3/TRBV12-4
abundance: .
d_gene: .
j_gene: TRBJ1-1

CDR3aa: CASSLILALGETQYF
CDR3nt: TGTGCCAGCAGCTTAATACTAGCCTTGGGAGAGACCCAGTACTTC
v_gene: TRBV7-9
abundance: .
d_gene: .
j_gene: TRBJ2-5

CDR3aa: CASSEAGGAQETQYF
CDR3nt: TGTGCCAGCAGTGAAGCGGGAGGTGCTCAAGAGACCCAGTACTTC
v_gene: TRBV2
abundance: .
d_gene: .
j_gene: TRBJ2-5

CDR3aa: CASSLRTGSGETQYF
CDR3nt: TGTGCCAGCAGCTTGAGGACAGGCTCCGGAGAGACCCAGTACTTC
v_gene: TRBV5-6
abundance: .
d_gene: TRBD1
j_gene: TRBJ2-5

CDR3aa: CASSPGGPITDTQYF
CDR3nt: TGTGCCAGCAGTCCGGGGGGCCCTATCACAGATACGCAGTATTTT
v_gene: TRBV27
abundance: .
d_gene: .
j_gene: TRBJ2-3

CDR3aa: CAISGGGGKGEAFF
CDR3nt: TGTGCCATCAGTGGCGGGGGGGGGAAAGGTGAAGCTTTCTTT
v_gene: TRBV10-3
abundance: few
d_gene: .
j_gene: TRBJ1-1

CDR3aa: CASSRDRVYGYTF
CDR3nt: TGTGCCAGCAGCCGCGACAGGGTCTATGGCTACACCTTC
v_gene: TRBV3-1/TRBV3-2
abundance: .
d_gene: TRBD1
j_gene: TRBJ1-2

CDR3aa: CASSFRGQPQHF
CDR3nt: TGTGCCAGCAGTTTCAGAGGTCAGCCCCAGCATTTT
v_gene: TRBV27
abundance: .
d_gene: .
j_gene: TRBJ1-5

CDR3aa: CAISESSGQGYNQPQHF
CDR3nt: TGTGCCATCAGTGAGTCGTCAGGACAGGGGTACAATCAGCCCCAGCATTTT
v_gene: TRBV10-3
abundance: .
d_gene: TRBD1
j_gene: TRBJ1-5

CDR3aa: CASSFAVPEAQYF
CDR3nt: TGTGCCAGCAGTTTCGCCGTCCCTGAGGCCCAGTACTTC
v_gene: TRBV12-3/TRBV12-4
abundance: .
d_gene: .
j_gene: TRBJ2-5

CDR3aa: CASSPAGQGGEKLFF
CDR3nt: TGCGCCAGCAGCCCGGCCGGACAGGGTGGTGAAAAACTGTTTTTT
v_gene: TRBV5-1
abundance: .
d_gene: TRBD1
j_gene: TRBJ1-4

CDR3aa: CASSPTEGEQFF
CDR3nt: TGTGCCAGCAGTCCTACCGAGGGTGAGCAGTTCTTC
v_gene: TRBV12-3/TRBV12-4
abundance: once
d_gene: .
j_gene: TRBJ2-1

CDR3aa: CASSLQLQAGGYTF
CDR3nt: TGTGCCAGCAGCCTTCAACTTCAGGCAGGTGGCTACACCTTC
v_gene: TRBV2
abundance: .
d_gene: .
j_gene: TRBJ1-2

CDR3aa: CASSPETGTYEQYF
CDR3nt: TGTGCCAGCAGTCCCGAGACAGGGACCTACGAGCAGTACTTC
v_gene: TRBV5-6
abundance: few
d_gene: TRBD1
j_gene: TRBJ2-7

CDR3aa: CASRRTGGTGNTIYF
CDR3nt: TGTGCCAGCAGACGGACAGGGGGCACAGGAAACACCATATATTTT
v_gene: TRBV5-6
abundance: once
d_gene: TRBD1
j_gene: TRBJ1-3

CDR3aa: CASSQGPLISYEQYF
CDR3nt: TGTGCCAGCAGCCAAGGTCCGCTAATCTCCTACGAGCAGTACTTC
v_gene: TRBV3-1/TRBV3-2
abundance: .
d_gene: .
j_gene: TRBJ2-7